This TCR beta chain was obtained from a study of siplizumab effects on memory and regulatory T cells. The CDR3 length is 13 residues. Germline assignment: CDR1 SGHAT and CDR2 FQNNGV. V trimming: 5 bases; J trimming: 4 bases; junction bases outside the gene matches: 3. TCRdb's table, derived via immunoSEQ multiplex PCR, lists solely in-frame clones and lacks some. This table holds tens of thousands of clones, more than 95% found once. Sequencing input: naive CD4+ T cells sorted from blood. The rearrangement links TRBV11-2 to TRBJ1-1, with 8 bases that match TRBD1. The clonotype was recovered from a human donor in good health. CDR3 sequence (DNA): TGTGCCAGCAGCGGAGACAGGGGCACTGAAGCTTTCTTT. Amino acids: CASSGDRGTEAFF.